This record concerns one T cell receptor beta chain sequence. Looked up from germline, CDR1 is MNHEY and CDR2 is SVGAGI. This CDR3 region has 15 residues. V lost 6 bases and J lost 5; bases outside the gene matches: 8. The data are from a study of blood T cell repertoires in COVID-19. Study-level background: Sources were T cells, B-cell-depleted T cells, or PBMCs; the material itself was cDNA or gDNA.

In the original analysis: Quantification of nucleated cells was approximated via reference gene primer amplification. Profiling relied on immunoSEQ multiplex PCR, and the TCRdb table lists in-frame clones only, not all of them. That table gives V, J and clone size, and the DNA gave D and trimming. The sample contains roughly 140,000 clones, over 75% of which appear only once. The chain has TRBV6-5 and TRBJ1-5, with 9 bases identical to TRBD1. The TCR originated in a man aged 45-60 years with acute or convalescent COVID-19. The sequenced sample was peripheral blood. The CDR3 protein is CASRRRDRADQPQHF. In DNA form, the CDR3 reads TGTGCCAGCAGACGCCGGGACAGGGCTGATCAGCCCCAGCATTTT.